The 9 T cell receptor beta chains listed next were all sequenced from one sample in a study of cytomegalovirus exposure and HLA in healthy donors. Both 60 Vbeta primers and 13 Jbeta primers went into the PCR. TCRdb's table, derived via immunoSEQ multiplex PCR, lists solely in-frame clones and lacks some. The profile shows hundreds of thousands of clones, 80% to 90% of them singletons. Material for sequencing was PBMCs. Receptor source: a girl aged 2 to 9 in good health and CMV-seronegative.

V and J are TRBV6-1 and TRBJ2-7, with 9 bases matching TRBD1. V lost 6 bases and J lost 5; bases outside the gene matches: 8. CDR1 MNHNS and CDR2 SASEGT come from the germline V gene. CDR3 length equals 14 residues. Here the CDR3 DNA reads TGTGCCAGCAGACTGGGACAGGGTTCACACGAGCAGTACTTC. This sequence encodes CASRLGQGSHEQYF.

The J gene is TRBJ2-7, the V gene TRBV5-1, with 10 bases that match TRBD1. V trimming: 4 bases; J trimming: 2 bases; junction bases outside the gene matches: 12. Germline V gene data show CDR1 as SGHRS and CDR2 as YFSETQ. CDR3 size: 17 residues. Here the CDR3 reads CASSPGDRGDPTYEQYF. In DNA form, the CDR3 reads TGCGCCAGCAGCCCAGGGGACAGGGGCGACCCTACCTACGAGCAGTACTTC. Together with reference TRBV5-1 and TRBJ2-7, the CDR3 gives the full variable domain: KAGVTQTPRYLIKTRGQQVTLSCSPISGHRSVSWYQQTPGQGLQFLFEYFSETQRNKGNFPGRFSGRQFSNSRSEMNVSTLELGDSALYLCASSPGDRGDPTYEQYFGPGTRLTVT.

The rearrangement uses TRBV5-1 and TRBJ2-5, with D possibly TRBD2 on 6 matching bases. V was cut by 0 bases and J by 0 bases, with 6 bases left in between. The CDR3 is 14 residues long. Germline CDR1 is SGHRS and CDR2 is YFSETQ. CDR3 in DNA: TGCGCCAGCAGCTTGGGGACTAACCAAGAGACCCAGTACTTC. This codes for CASSLGTNQETQYF. The variable domain in full, completed from reference TRBV5-1 and TRBJ2-5, reads KAGVTQTPRYLIKTRGQQVTLSCSPISGHRSVSWYQQTPGQGLQFLFEYFSETQRNKGNFPGRFSGRQFSNSRSEMNVSTLELGDSALYLCASSLGTNQETQYFGPGTRLLVL.

DNA of the CDR3: TGCGCCAGCAGCCGGACAGGGTTTTCTGGAAACACCATATATTTT. Its translation is CASSRTGFSGNTIYF. The genes are TRBV5-1 and TRBJ1-3; TRBD1 matches at 8 bases. The junction had 4 bases not matched to a gene; V was cut back by 4 bases and J by 1 base. Germline CDR1 reads SGHRS; CDR2 reads YFSETQ. The CDR3 is made up of 15 amino acids. The variable domain in full, completed from reference TRBV5-1 and TRBJ1-3, reads KAGVTQTPRYLIKTRGQQVTLSCSPISGHRSVSWYQQTPGQGLQFLFEYFSETQRNKGNFPGRFSGRQFSNSRSEMNVSTLELGDSALYLCASSRTGFSGNTIYFGEGSWLTVV.

V and J are TRBV4-1 and TRBJ2-5; TRBD2 matches 9 bases. Trimming cost V 1 base and J 0 bases; bases outside gene matches: 6. The CDR3 spans 17 residues. CDR1 is MGHRA, CDR2 YSYEKL, per germline. The CDR3 loop is CASSQAPPSGNQETQYF. The CDR3 DNA reads TGCGCCAGCAGCCAAGCCCCTCCTAGCGGGAACCAAGAGACCCAGTACTTC.

The chain carries TRBV19 and TRBJ2-1; TRBD2 matches 8 bases. The V segment lost 5 bases and the J segment 3 bases; nucleotides outside the gene matches: 6. The germline V gene has CDR1 LNHDA and CDR2 SQIVND (reference sequence). This CDR3 has 15 residues. Here the CDR3 DNA reads TGTGCCAGTAGTCCAGCGGGGGATCTCTACAATGAGCAGTTCTTC. Translation gives CASSPAGDLYNEQFF.

This clone appeared a few times. The chain is built from TRBV6-1 and TRBJ2-2; 7 bases align to TRBD1. Trimming cost V 2 bases and J 1 base; bases outside gene matches: 13. The CDR3 consists of 19 residues. Germline lookup yields CDR1 MNHNS and CDR2 SASEGT. The CDR3 is CASSENGYVAGGNTGELFF. The CDR3, as DNA: TGTGCCAGCAGTGAAAACGGTTATGTCGCAGGGGGGAACACCGGGGAGCTGTTTTTT.

The chain employs TRBV4-1 and TRBJ1-5, with TRBD1 as a possible D gene (5 bases). V gave up 1 base and J gave up 1 base, with 11 bases separating them. The CDR3 length is 16 residues. Germline V gene data show CDR1 as MGHRA and CDR2 as YSYEKL. CDR3 in amino acids: CASSQVWGGSNQPQHF. The CDR3 nucleotides are TGCGCCAGCAGCCAAGTATGGGGGGGGAGCAATCAGCCCCAGCATTTT.

In the case of this clone: The same CDR3 arises from other DNA sequences in this sample as well. The CDR3 nucleotides are TGTGCCAGCAGCTTAGGGAGGGATACGCAGTATTTT. Translated: CASSLGRDTQYF. This chain connects TRBV7-8 to TRBJ2-3; maybe TRBD2 (5 bases). Germline loops: CDR1 SGHVS, CDR2 FQNEAQ. Trimming took 1 base from V and 6 from J, leaving 5 bases between them. This CDR3 contains 12 residues.